Listed below are T cell receptor beta chains from one sample, sequenced in a study of kidney transplant recipient with SARS-CoV-2 infection. TCRdb called the reads again in MiXCR, with one record for every CDR3 protein. This sample carries 200,000 to 300,000 distinct CDR3 sequences, more than 25% of them seen once, and the ten largest clones take less than 8.5%. Material: a blood sample, obtained at baseline and between days 110 and 120 from a kidney transplant recipient. The receptors shown here come from a male patient between 25 and 40 years old who had COVID-19 and was a kidney transplant recipient. Part of the T cell pool may stem from the graft donor. CDR3s include the opening cysteine and the closing phenylalanine or tryptophan. D genes are given only for firm matches. Size is omitted from some rows. Given values are once, few, many or a class for expanded clones.

TRBV7-8	NA	TRBJ2-7	NA	TGTATCAGCAGCTTAGCGTTTCTCCCTAGCTCCTACGAGCAGTACTTC	CISSLAFLPSSYEQYF
TRBV15	many	TRBJ1-5	TRBD1	TGTGCCACCAGCAGCGGCACAGGGGGCTGGGAGCCCCAGCATTTT	CATSSGTGGWEPQHF
TRBV3-1	many	TRBJ1-1	NA	TGTGCCAGCAGCTGTGTCACTCCCATTTCAATTCGCACTGAAGCTTTCTTT	CASSCVTPISIRTEAFF
TRBV5-4	NA	TRBJ1-5	NA	TGTGCCAGCAGCTTGGGGGGCTCGGGAGCGACCAGTTTAGATACGCAGCATTTT	CASSLGGSGATSLDTQHF
TRBV7-6	few	TRBJ1-1	NA	TGTGCCAGCAGCCCCCGGGCCCGGAACACTGAAGCTTTCTTT	CASSPRARNTEAFF
TRBV5-4	few	TRBJ2-2	NA	TGTGCCAGCTCCTGGGGGGGCAACACCGGGGAGCTGTTTTTT	CASSWGGNTGELFF
TRBV7-9	many	TRBJ1-2	NA	TGTGCCAGCAGCAGAATGCCATACCATGGAAAGACCTATGGCTACACCTTC	CASSRMPYHGKTYGYTF
TRBV9	many	TRBJ1-3	NA	TGTGCCAGCAGCGCGACTCTCGCAGGGACTGGAAACACCATATATTTT	CASSATLAGTGNTIYF
TRBV5-6	NA	TRBJ1-3	NA	TGTGCCAGCAGCTTCCAGGGGCGGACTGGAAACACCATATATTTT	CASSFQGRTGNTIYF
TRBV12-5	many	TRBJ1-2	NA	TGTGCTAGTGGTCACCAACCTTTGCAGGGAAAGACCTATGGCTACACCTTC	CASGHQPLQGKTYGYTF
TRBV11-2	NA	TRBJ2-3	NA	TGTGCCAGCAGCATATCGAACGGGGACCTTGGCGATACGCAGTATTTT	CASSISNGDLGDTQYF
TRBV12-3/TRBV12-4	many	TRBJ2-3	NA	TGTGCCAGCAGTTCCCGACTAGTGGCAGATACGCAGTATTTT	CASSSRLVADTQYF
TRBV12-1	many	TRBJ2-1	NA	TGTGCCAGCAGCCGGCGGGCTAGCGGGAAGGCTGAGCAGTTCTTC	CASSRRASGKAEQFF
TRBV6-1	NA	TRBJ2-7	NA	TGTGCCAGCAGTGAGGACACGTGGCAGCCCTACGAGCAGTACTTC	CASSEDTWQPYEQYF